Listed below are T cell receptor beta chains from one sample, sequenced in a study of blood T cell repertoires in COVID-19. The table came from immunoSEQ multiplex PCR; TCRdb's copy has only in-frame clones and leaves some out. This table has a few hundred thousand clones, 85% to 90% appearing once. Sequenced input: PBMCs or T cells enriched from blood (not recorded which). The receptors here all came from a man aged 18-30 years who had recovered from COVID-19. Both conserved end residues are part of each CDR3. D genes are given only for firm matches. Only part of the rows carry a size: once, few, many, or a class if the clone is expanded.

>few|TRBV7-3|TRBD1|TRBJ1-6
CASSLQGGASSPLHF
TGTGCCAGCAGCTTACAGGGGGGCGCGAGTTCACCCCTCCACTTT
>-|TRBV6-4|TRBD1|TRBJ1-2
CASKPGTGTYGYTF
TGTGCCAGCAAACCCGGGACAGGGACCTATGGCTACACCTTC
>once|TRBV27|-|TRBJ1-6
CASSLRASAGTLRVSSYNSPLHF
TGTGCCAGCAGTTTAAGAGCATCTGCTGGGACATTGAGAGTCAGCTCCTATAATTCACCCCTCCACTTT
>once|TRBV6-5|-|TRBJ1-2
CASSGGPGGYGYTF
TGTGCCAGCAGCGGGGGGCCGGGCGGCTATGGCTACACCTTC
>-|TRBV9|TRBD1|TRBJ2-7
CASRNTGTGQDEQYF
TGTGCCAGCAGGAACACCGGGACAGGACAGGACGAGCAGTACTTC
>-|TRBV20-1|-|TRBJ1-1
CSARRTPEAFF
TGCAGTGCTCGACGGACTCCTGAAGCTTTCTTT
>-|TRBV4-1|TRBD2|TRBJ2-3
CASSQYPRTSGTSTDTQYF
TGCGCCAGCAGCCAGTACCCTCGGACTAGCGGAACCTCCACAGATACGCAGTATTTT
>-|TRBV7-2|-|TRBJ2-7
CASSLGGRPYEQYF
TGTGCCAGCAGCTTAGGGGGGAGGCCCTACGAGCAGTACTTC
>-|TRBV5-1|TRBD2|TRBJ2-5
CASSPAGGAFGETQYF
TGCGCCAGCAGCCCAGCCGGGGGGGCCTTTGGCGAGACCCAGTACTTC
>-|TRBV30|-|TRBJ1-2
CAWSVGRGNGYTF
TGTGCCTGGAGTGTGGGGCGGGGGAACGGCTACACCTTC
>-|TRBV7-2|TRBD1|TRBJ1-2
CASSPMTGVNLYGYTF
TGTGCCAGCAGCCCGATGACAGGGGTGAACCTCTATGGCTACACCTTC
>-|TRBV6-1|-|TRBJ1-1
CASSDWRPAFF
TGTGCCAGCAGTGATTGGAGACCAGCTTTCTTT
>-|TRBV7-6|TRBD2|TRBJ2-7
CASSSGLAGGREQYF
TGTGCCAGCAGCAGTGGACTGGCGGGAGGCCGGGAGCAGTACTTC
>-|TRBV7-8|TRBD1|TRBJ1-2
CASSKGQSNYGYTF
TGTGCCAGCAGCAAGGGACAGTCTAACTATGGCTACACCTTC
>few|TRBV7-9|TRBD1|TRBJ1-2
CASSLGTGKIYGYTF
TGTGCCAGCAGCTTAGGGACAGGGAAAATCTATGGCTACACCTTC
>-|TRBV19|-|TRBJ1-2
CASSTSGDYGYTF
TGTGCCAGTAGCACCTCGGGGGACTATGGCTACACCTTC
>-|TRBV29-1|TRBD1|TRBJ2-7
CSVKQGPVREQYF
TGCAGCGTTAAACAGGGGCCGGTTCGAGAGCAGTACTTC
>-|TRBV10-3|TRBD1|TRBJ1-2
CAISEPEEPGGYGYTF
TGTGCCATCAGTGAGCCCGAAGAGCCAGGGGGCTATGGCTACACCTTC
>-|TRBV7-9|TRBD1|TRBJ1-5
CASSPGTGGNQPQHF
TGTGCCAGCAGCCCCGGGACAGGGGGGAATCAGCCCCAGCATTTT
>-|TRBV6-5|TRBD2|TRBJ2-1
CASSTTSGRMNEQFF
TGTGCCAGCAGTACGACTAGCGGGAGAATGAATGAGCAGTTCTTC
>-|TRBV6-5|-|TRBJ2-1
CASGTLAGNEQFF
TGTGCCAGCGGAACACTAGCTGGGAATGAGCAGTTCTTC
>once|TRBV4-2|TRBD2|TRBJ2-7
CASSRGETSGSYEQYF
TGTGCCAGCAGCCGAGGGGAAACTAGCGGATCTTACGAGCAGTACTTC
>-|TRBV9|-|TRBJ1-1
CASSVEGDGTEAFF
TGTGCCAGCAGCGTAGAAGGGGATGGCACTGAAGCTTTCTTT
>-|TRBV4-1|TRBD2|TRBJ2-1
CASSPTSGSYNEQFF
TGCGCCAGCAGCCCGACTAGCGGGTCCTACAATGAGCAGTTCTTC
>-|TRBV7-9|-|TRBJ1-5
CASSLALAGSGNQPQHF
TGTGCCAGCAGCTTAGCGCTTGCGGGTAGCGGCAATCAGCCCCAGCATTTT
>-|TRBV7-6|-|TRBJ2-6
CASSLAGAGANVLTF
TGTGCCAGCAGCTTAGCAGGGGCCGGGGCCAACGTCCTGACTTTC
>-|TRBV3-1/TRBV3-2|TRBD1|TRBJ2-7
CASSQSGTSRTGVAYEQYF
TGTGCCAGCAGCCAAAGCGGCACGAGTAGGACAGGAGTGGCCTACGAGCAGTACTTC
>-|TRBV18|-|TRBJ1-6
CASSQGGTFNSPLHF
TGTGCCAGCTCACAGGGCGGGACTTTTAATTCACCCCTCCACTTT
>-|TRBV5-1|TRBD1|TRBJ2-7
CASSSRQGSYEQYF
TGCGCCAGCAGCTCTAGACAGGGTTCCTACGAGCAGTACTTC
>-|TRBV29-1|-|TRBJ1-1
CSVARTSGVTEAFF
TGCAGCGTTGCCCGGACCTCGGGGGTAACTGAAGCTTTCTTT
>-|TRBV28|TRBD1|TRBJ1-5
CASTLQGVSNQPQHF
TGTGCCAGCACCTTACAGGGGGTTAGCAATCAGCCCCAGCATTTT
>-|TRBV5-5|-|TRBJ1-1
CASSLADQGWGMNTEAFF
TGTGCCAGCAGCTTGGCCGATCAGGGGTGGGGTATGAACACTGAAGCTTTCTTT
>-|TRBV2|TRBD2|TRBJ2-1
CASSERSGRPSYNEQFF
TGTGCCAGCAGTGAAAGGAGCGGGAGGCCTTCCTACAATGAGCAGTTCTTC
>-|TRBV5-1|-|TRBJ1-4
CASRTGRIPATNEKLFF
TGCGCCAGCAGGACAGGACGGATTCCAGCAACTAATGAAAAACTGTTTTTT
>-|TRBV10-1|TRBD1|TRBJ1-2
CASGGQGDGYTF
TGCGCCAGCGGGGGACAGGGCGATGGCTACACCTTC
>-|TRBV27|TRBD2|TRBJ2-1
CASSGPLAGGLNEQFF
TGTGCCAGCAGTGGGCCCTTAGCGGGGGGGCTTAATGAGCAGTTCTTC
>-|TRBV12-3/TRBV12-4|-|TRBJ1-5
CASSLGSDQPQHF
TGTGCCAGCAGTTTGGGCTCGGATCAGCCCCAGCATTTT
>-|TRBV11-2|-|TRBJ1-5
CASSLGQTGNQPQHF
TGTGCCAGCAGCTTAGGACAAACAGGCAATCAGCCCCAGCATTTT
>-|TRBV7-9|-|TRBJ1-5
CASSLGRGSSNQPQHF
TGTGCCAGCAGCTTAGGGAGGGGATCGAGCAATCAGCCCCAGCATTTT
>-|TRBV11-2|-|TRBJ2-7
CASSLGAIPGQYF
TGTGCCAGCAGCTTAGGAGCCATCCCCGGGCAGTACTTC
>-|TRBV3-1/TRBV3-2|TRBD1|TRBJ2-7
CASSQAVQGAYEQYF
TGTGCCAGCAGCCAAGCTGTCCAGGGGGCTTACGAGCAGTACTTC
>-|TRBV20-1|TRBD1|TRBJ2-7
CSASDKQGNQAYEQYF
TGCAGTGCTAGTGATAAACAGGGGAATCAAGCCTACGAGCAGTACTTC
>-|TRBV13|-|TRBJ2-3
CASSTPRRVRTDTQYF
TGTGCCAGCAGCACCCCCCGGAGGGTGAGGACAGATACGCAGTATTTT
>-|TRBV3-1/TRBV3-2|TRBD2|TRBJ2-1
CASSSLAGGYNEQFF
TGTGCCAGCAGCTCCCTAGCGGGAGGCTACAATGAGCAGTTCTTC
>once|TRBV7-3|-|TRBJ1-1
CASSLIGGGGTEAFF
TGTGCCAGCAGCTTGATTGGGGGCGGCGGCACTGAAGCTTTCTTT
>-|TRBV9|-|TRBJ1-5
CASSRQLSNQPQHF
TGTGCCAGCAGCAGACAGCTTAGCAATCAGCCCCAGCATTTT
>-|TRBV7-8|-|TRBJ1-4
CASSWFRRSNEKLFF
TGTGCCAGCAGCTGGTTCAGGAGGTCTAATGAAAAACTGTTTTTT
>-|TRBV11-2|TRBD1|TRBJ1-5
CASSSQGALGNQPQHF
TGTGCCAGCAGCTCACAGGGGGCGTTGGGAAATCAGCCCCAGCATTTT
>-|TRBV7-3|TRBD2|TRBJ2-1
CASSLNGETSGGDEQFF
TGTGCCAGCAGCTTAAATGGGGAGACTAGCGGGGGCGATGAGCAGTTCTTC
>-|TRBV25-1|TRBD2|TRBJ2-5
CASSRGLLAGAQETQYF
TGTGCCAGCAGTCGGGGTCTACTAGCGGGGGCACAAGAGACCCAGTACTTC
>-|TRBV15|-|TRBJ2-7
CATSPRLDLGEQYF
TGTGCCACCAGCCCCCGACTAGACCTCGGCGAGCAGTACTTC
>-|TRBV19|-|TRBJ2-1
CASSIGLFGEQFF
TGTGCCAGTAGTATTGGTCTTTTCGGTGAGCAGTTCTTC
>once|TRBV10-3|-|TRBJ2-1
CAIKTQGGGYNEQFF
TGTGCCATCAAGACCCAGGGGGGCGGCTACAATGAGCAGTTCTTC
>-|TRBV2|-|TRBJ1-2
CASSENNNYGYTF
TGTGCCAGCAGTGAAAACAACAACTATGGCTACACCTTC